Following are 13 T cell receptor beta chains from one sample sequenced in a study of blood T cell repertoires in COVID-19. The assay was immunoSEQ multiplex PCR, and TCRdb's table has in-frame clones only and misses some. The sample lists around 150,000 clones; over 80% were seen once. Sequences were obtained from peripheral blood. All receptors come from a man in his sixties with active or convalescent COVID-19.

The chain has TRBV5-6 and TRBJ2-2; D not certain. CDR3 size: 15 residues. Germline V gives CDR1 SGHDT, CDR2 YYEEEE. The V end lost 0 bases, the J end lost 1 base, and 7 bases lay between the germline ends. The CDR3 is CASSLGAWNTGELFF. The DNA for the CDR3 is TGTGCCAGCAGCTTGGGGGCATGGAACACCGGGGAGCTGTTTTTT. The variable domain in full, completed from reference TRBV5-6 and TRBJ2-2, reads DAGVTQSPTHLIKTRGQQVTLRCSPKSGHDTVSWYQQALGQGPQFIFQYYEEEERQRGNFPDRFSGHQFPNYSSELNVNALLLGDSALYLCASSLGAWNTGELFFGEGSRLTVL.

The chain combines TRBV2 with TRBJ2-7; 8 nucleotides align to TRBD2. Trimming took 7 bases from V and 0 from J; bases not matched to a gene: 8. This CDR3 contains 15 residues. The germline V gene encodes CDR1 SNHLY and CDR2 FYNNEI. The DNA for the CDR3 is TGTGCCAGCAACAACGGGGGGGTCTACTCCTACGAGCAGTACTTC. Translation: CASNNGGVYSYEQYF.

This chain uses TRBV9 with TRBJ2-5, with 8 bases aligning to TRBD2. CDR1 SGDLS and CDR2 YYNGEE come from the germline V gene. V lost 8 bases to trimming and J lost 0 bases; unmatched junction nucleotides: 6. This CDR3 contains 14 residues. The CDR3 coding sequence is TGTGCCAGTGACCCTAGCGGGTACCAAGAGACCCAGTACTTC. It codes for CASDPSGYQETQYF. The variable domain in full, with the rest retrieved from reference TRBV9 and TRBJ2-5, is DSGVTQTPKHLITATGQRVTLRCSPRSGDLSVYWYQQSLDQGLQFLIQYYNGEERAKGNILERFSAQQFPDLHSELNLSSLELGDSALYFCASDPSGYQETQYFGPGTRLLVL.

The chain couples TRBV6-2 or TRBV6-3 to TRBJ1-5, with D possibly TRBD1 on 6 matching bases. The CDR3 spans 16 residues. Germline V gene data show CDR1 as MNHEY and CDR2 as SVGEGT. V was trimmed by 5 bases and J by 1 base, leaving 15 bases between them. CDR3 sequence: CASSQQGRASNQPQHF. The CDR3 bases are TGTGCCAGCAGTCAACAGGGCAGGGCAAGCAATCAGCCCCAGCATTTT.

The chain couples TRBV25-1 to TRBJ2-5; possible D gene TRBD1, 5 bases. The germline V and J ends were trimmed by 8 bases and 4 bases, with 20 bases remaining between them. The CDR3 has 15 residues. CDR1 MGHDK and CDR2 SYGVNS come from the germline V gene. The CDR3 protein is CASSPSHGRVETQYF. The CDR3 region has the DNA TGTGCCAGCTCGCCAAGCCATGGCAGGGTAGAGACCCAGTACTTC.

J is TRBJ2-7 and V is TRBV5-1; 8 bases align to TRBD2. The germline V gene has CDR1 SGHRS and CDR2 YFSETQ. J gave up 1 base and V 7 bases, and 10 bases lay outside the gene matches. CDR3 length: 15 residues. CDR3 DNA sequence: TGCGCCAGCGCCCCCAGGGTAGCGGGGTCCTACGAGCAGTACTTC. It translates to CASAPRVAGSYEQYF.

The chain links TRBV6-5 to TRBJ2-7; D ambiguous. Germline-derived CDR1 and CDR2 are MNHEY and SVGAGI. CDR3 length: 11 amino acids. Between the trimmed V and J ends, which lost 8 bases and 8 bases, there was a span of 13 bases. The CDR3 nucleotides are TGTGCCAGCGCCACTTTGGAGAAGCAGTACTTC. As protein: CASATLEKQYF.

As regards this clone: Within the sample, other DNA sequences also encode this same CDR3. This sequence joins TRBV29-1 and TRBJ2-7; possible D gene TRBD2, 5 bases. CDR1 and CDR2 from the germline V gene are SQVTM and ANQGSEA. Trimming left V 1 base short and J 3 bases short, with 7 bases between. The CDR3 length is 12 residues. This CDR3 reads CSVEVEGYEQYF. In DNA, the CDR3 is TGCAGCGTTGAAGTTGAGGGCTACGAGCAGTACTTC.

The chain combines TRBV9 with TRBJ2-1, with 14 bases lining up with TRBD2. The CDR3 consists of 15 residues. Germline assignment: CDR1 SGDLS and CDR2 YYNGEE. Losses at the gene ends were 2 bases for V and 9 bases for J; bases not matched to a gene: 4. CDR3 in DNA: TGTGCCAGCAGCGTCACGACTAGCGGGAGGGGTGAGCAGTTCTTC. Translation: CASSVTTSGRGEQFF.

This rearrangement joins TRBV27 to TRBJ1-2; 7 nucleotides match TRBD1. Looked up from germline, CDR1 is MNHEY and CDR2 is SMNVEV (reference sequence). The CDR3 consists of 14 residues. Germline trimming cut 0 bases from V and 2 bases from J; bases unmatched to any gene: 0. The CDR3 loop is CASSLSGQNYGYTF. In nucleotides, the CDR3 is TGTGCCAGCAGTTTATCGGGACAGAACTATGGCTACACCTTC.

V and J are TRBV10-1 and TRBJ2-3, with 8 bases fitting TRBD2. CDR1 and CDR2 (germline): WNHNN, SYGVQD (reference sequence). V dropped 6 bases and J dropped 2; count of bases not matched to a gene: 13. The CDR3 contains 17 residues. The CDR3 DNA follows: TGCGCCAGCAGCGGGGGTGGAAGCGGGAGCGTCACAGATACGCAGTATTTT. Translated, it gives CASSGGGSGSVTDTQYF.

The chain has TRBV18 and TRBJ1-6; no definite D call. The CDR3 runs 15 residues. V lost 3 bases and J 6 bases, leaving 12 bases between the germline ends. Germline V gene lookup returns CDR1 KGHSH and CDR2 LQKENI. The CDR3 region is CASSPGVDGNSPLHF. The CDR3, as DNA: TGTGCCAGCTCACCCGGAGTGGATGGTAATTCACCCCTCCACTTT.

The chain has TRBV29-1 and TRBJ1-1, with D possibly being TRBD1 (5 bases). Looked up from germline, CDR1 is SQVTM and CDR2 is ANQGSEA. This CDR3 region has 14 residues. The V and J ends lost 3 bases and 1 base respectively, with 12 bases between them. CDR3 region: CSVESGHPNTEAFF. Here the CDR3 DNA reads TGCAGCGTTGAGTCAGGACATCCGAACACTGAAGCTTTCTTT.